The rows below give T cell receptor beta chains drawn from one sample of a study of tumor-infiltrating lymphocytes in localized non-small cell lung cancer. Profiled with immunoSEQ multiplex PCR; TCRdb holds only in-frame clones, not every one. The repertoire consists of 20,000 to 25,000 clones, with approximately 64% occurring once and the leading ten covering more than 5%. The specimen was lung tumor tissue. The receptors originated from a human donor with non-small cell lung cancer. Each CDR3 is given with its conserved first and last residue. The D gene is left open where the match is weak. Clone sizes are given selectively: once, few, many, or a class where the clone is expanded.

cdr3_aa cdr3_nt j_call clone_size v_call d_call
CASSLGVWQGDTGELFF TGTGCCAGCAGTTTAGGGGTTTGGCAGGGTGACACCGGGGAGCTGTTTTTT TRBJ2-2 once TRBV27 -
CASRAIHTDTQYF TGTGCCAGCAGAGCGATTCACACAGATACGCAGTATTTT TRBJ2-3 - TRBV7-9 -
CASSLGDSGANVLTF TGCGCCAGCAGCTTAGGGGACTCTGGGGCCAACGTCCTGACTTTC TRBJ2-6 - TRBV5-1 -
CASSLTGAKYGGYTF TGTGCCAGCAGTCTGACAGGGGCAAAGTATGGTGGCTACACCTTC TRBJ1-2 once TRBV28 TRBD1
CATSSRQGADTQYF TGTGCCACCAGCAGCCGACAGGGCGCAGATACGCAGTATTTT TRBJ2-3 few TRBV15 TRBD1
CASSESVRFANEAFF TGTGCCAGCAGTGAATCGGTCAGGTTCGCTAATGAAGCTTTCTTT TRBJ1-1 - TRBV6-1 -
CASKVGGTEAFF TGCGCCAGCAAGGTGGGGGGCACTGAAGCTTTCTTT TRBJ1-1 medium-sized TRBV5-1 -
CASRPGQGPYEQYF TGTGCCAGCAGACCGGGACAGGGTCCTTACGAGCAGTACTTC TRBJ2-7 - TRBV2 TRBD1
CASSISSDYGYTF TGTGCCAGTAGTATCTCCAGTGACTATGGCTACACCTTC TRBJ1-2 - TRBV19 -
CASSQDPGYLDTQYF TGTGCCAGCAGCCAAGATCCGGGGTATCTGGATACGCAGTATTTT TRBJ2-3 few TRBV14 -
CASSSTGSTDTEAFF TGTGCCAGCAGTTCGACAGGGTCCACGGACACTGAAGCTTTCTTT TRBJ1-1 - TRBV6-5 TRBD1
CASSRVEDYGYTF TGTGCCAGCAGCCGGGTGGAGGACTATGGCTACACCTTC TRBJ1-2 - TRBV7-9 -
CAWSEGQGISGNTIYF TGTGCCTGGAGTGAAGGACAGGGTATCTCTGGAAACACCATATATTTT TRBJ1-3 - TRBV30 TRBD1
CASSLAKTATNTGELFF TGTGCCAGCAGCTTGGCCAAGACAGCAACGAACACCGGGGAGCTGTTTTTT TRBJ2-2 - TRBV5-4 -
CASSQTEVSTGELFF TGCGCCAGCAGCCAAACGGAAGTTTCCACCGGGGAGCTGTTTTTT TRBJ2-2 - TRBV4-1 -
CASSPGESDYNEQFF TGCGCCAGCAGCCCCGGGGAGTCGGACTACAATGAGCAGTTCTTC TRBJ2-1 - TRBV4-1 -